The clone carrying this T cell receptor (beta chain) has more than one count but fewer than ten. One entry per CDR3 protein, called by TCRdb with MiXCR from the 5' RACE reads. The sample records roughly 62,000 distinct CDR3 sequences, about a tenth being singletons. The data belong to a study of T-cell memory formation after mild COVID-19. Study overall: TCR clusters largely stayed donor specific.

Germline V lookup: CDR1 SGDLS, CDR2 YYNGEE. J lost 5 bases, V lost 6 bases, and 9 bases had no gene match. This CDR3 spans 16 amino acids. The sample taken for sequencing was PBMCs or a T cell subset sorted from them (not recorded which). V is TRBV9 and J is TRBJ2-3; 13 nucleotides agree with TRBD2. The receptor was isolated from a man aged 18 to 30 who had mild COVID-19 (a few samples of this study predate the infection). Cell type and time point are not known. CDR3 region: CASTQGLAGVGDTQYF. The CDR3 nucleotides read TGTGCCAGCACCCAAGGACTAGCGGGGGTTGGAGATACGCAGTATTTT.